Presented here are 5 T cell receptor beta chains from one specimen sequenced in a study of T-cell reconstitution after alpha-beta-depleted transplantation in children. Unique molecular identifiers tagged the TCRbeta library. MiXCR was run by TCRdb on the PCR reads, yielding one entry per CDR3 protein. Counted here are 500,000 to 750,000 distinct CDR3 sequences, 13% occurring once; the ten biggest clones make up around 2.2%. Sequences were derived from PBMCs, mostly from graft donor cells, sampled 360 days after TCRalphabeta/CD19-depleted stem cell transplant. The source of these receptors is a male patient between 5 and 17 years old who had a stem cell transplant for acute myeloid leukemia, so the T cells may come from the graft donor.

This clonotype was found a few times. This chain connects TRBV10-3 to TRBJ1-1; TRBD1 agrees at 7 bases. With 6 bases clipped from V and 1 base from J, the junction kept 2 bases outside the gene matches. The CDR3 extends over 13 amino acids. Germline V gene sequence: CDR1 ENHRY, CDR2 SYGVKD. CDR3 residues: CAISGQENTEAFF. Written as DNA, the CDR3 is TGTGCCATCAGCGGACAGGAGAACACTGAAGCTTTCTTT.

This clonotype was seen many times. One end of the junction is discordant with germline, which a read error may explain. This rearrangement joins TRBV7-7 to TRBJ2-5, with D possibly being TRBD1 (6 bases). The CDR3 runs 15 residues. Germline CDR1 and CDR2: SSHAT and FNYEAQ (reference sequence). CDR3 nucleotide sequence: TGTGCTAGCAGCTTAGCGCAGACCACTCCAGGGGCCCAGTACTTC. Encoded protein: CASSLAQTTPGAQYF. Using reference TRBV7-7 and TRBJ2-5 for the parts outside the CDR3, the full variable domain is GAGVSQSPRYKVTKRGQDVTLRCDPISSHATLYWYQQALGQGPEFLTYFNYEAQPDKSGLPSDRFSAERPEGSISTLTIQRTEQRDSAMYRCASSLAQTTPGAQYFGPGTRLLVL.

The table lists this clonotype with a few counts. The chain couples TRBV18 to TRBJ2-7, with 7 bases fitting TRBD2. Germline V gives CDR1 KGHSH, CDR2 LQKENI. The CDR3 spans 13 residues. Trimming cost V 2 bases and J 12 bases; bases outside gene matches: 10. The CDR3 sequence: CASSPKSAGERYF. The CDR3 bases are TGTGCCAGCTCACCAAAGTCCGCGGGAGAAAGGTACTTC.

This clonotype was recorded many times. The J gene is TRBJ2-2, the V gene TRBV14; D is ambiguous. This CDR3 region has 12 residues. Trimming took off 4 bases at V and 1 base at J, with 1 base between the two ends. Germline V gene data show CDR1 as SGHDN and CDR2 as FVKESK. In DNA form, the CDR3 reads TGTGCCAGCAGCCGGAACACCGGGGAGCTGTTTTTT. It translates to CASSRNTGELFF.

The CDR3 loop reads CAISKQGIAGELFF. The CDR3 bases are TGTGCCATCAGCAAACAGGGTATTGCCGGGGAGCTGTTTTTT. The V gene is TRBV10-3, the J gene TRBJ2-2, with D tentatively TRBD1 (6 bases). The V gene's germline CDR1 is ENHRY and CDR2 SYGVKD. The CDR3 totals 14 residues. Trimming removed 6 bases at V and 6 bases at J, with 14 bases between.